This T cell receptor (delta chain) came from a study of gamma-delta T cells after stem cell transplantation (dated by TCRdb to 2016 to 2018). This clone was seen a few times. There is no known antigen for this receptor. A read error is likely here: a far larger clone is one base away. Other DNA sequences within the sample encode an identical CDR3. Library generation was performed with RT-PCR. The sample was run on an Illumina MiSeq. Via CATT, TCRdb reprocessed the public reads, and rows with identical DNA were then joined. Counted in this sample were over 2,500 delta-chain clones; 7% to 9.5% of them appeared once. About a tenth of the sample is in the top ten clones. For CDR1 and CDR2, the germline V gene lists GEAIGNYY and EKD. The CDR3 has 18 amino acids, counting the end cysteine and phenylalanine. Only the CDR3 region is kept as DNA, spanning 54 bases read in frame from base 1.

The sequencing input was gamma-delta T cells. The sequence was obtained from a human donor. It is not recorded whose cells these are; they may come from a transplant donor. The V and J genes are TRDV2 and TRDJ3; 9 bases in between match TRDD3. The nucleotides are TGTGCCTGCGACACCGTACTGGGGGACTCCTGGGACACCCGACAGATGTTTTTC. Translated, this gives CACDTVLGDSWDTRQMFF.